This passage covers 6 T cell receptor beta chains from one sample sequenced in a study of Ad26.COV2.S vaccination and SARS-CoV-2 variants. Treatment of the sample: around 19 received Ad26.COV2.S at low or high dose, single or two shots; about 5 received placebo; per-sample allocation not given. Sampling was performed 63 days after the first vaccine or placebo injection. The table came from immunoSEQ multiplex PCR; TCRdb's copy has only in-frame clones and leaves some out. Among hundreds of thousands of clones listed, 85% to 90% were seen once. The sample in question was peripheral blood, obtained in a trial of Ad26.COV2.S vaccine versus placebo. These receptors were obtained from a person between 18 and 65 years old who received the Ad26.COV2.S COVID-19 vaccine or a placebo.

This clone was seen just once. In DNA, the CDR3 is TGCGCCAGCAGCCTTAGTACCCAGGGGAACACTGAAGCTTTCTTT. As protein: CASSLSTQGNTEAFF. The chain has TRBV5-1 and TRBJ1-1; tentative D call: TRBD1 (5 bases). Germline loops: CDR1 SGHRS, CDR2 YFSETQ. This CDR3 is built from 15 residues. Trimming stripped 4 bases from V and 1 base from J, with 14 bases between.

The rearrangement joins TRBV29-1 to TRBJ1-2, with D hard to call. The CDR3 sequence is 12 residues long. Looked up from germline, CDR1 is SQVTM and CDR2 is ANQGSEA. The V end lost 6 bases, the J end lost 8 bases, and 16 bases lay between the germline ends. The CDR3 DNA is TGCAGCGTCGATACCCGGGTAGGCGGCTACACCTTC. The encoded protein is CSVDTRVGGYTF.

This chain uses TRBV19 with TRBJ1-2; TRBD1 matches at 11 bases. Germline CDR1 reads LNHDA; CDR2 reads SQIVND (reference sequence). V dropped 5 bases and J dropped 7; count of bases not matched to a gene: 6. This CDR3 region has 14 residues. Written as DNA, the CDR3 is TGTGCCAGTAGTTTGGACAGGGGGCTTTTTGGCTACACCTTC. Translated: CASSLDRGLFGYTF.

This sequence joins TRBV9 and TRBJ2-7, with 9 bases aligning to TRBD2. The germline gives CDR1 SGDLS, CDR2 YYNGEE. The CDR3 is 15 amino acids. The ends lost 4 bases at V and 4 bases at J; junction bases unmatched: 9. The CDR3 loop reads CASSPRLADSYEQYF. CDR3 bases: TGTGCCAGCAGCCCCCGACTAGCGGATTCGTACGAGCAGTACTTC.

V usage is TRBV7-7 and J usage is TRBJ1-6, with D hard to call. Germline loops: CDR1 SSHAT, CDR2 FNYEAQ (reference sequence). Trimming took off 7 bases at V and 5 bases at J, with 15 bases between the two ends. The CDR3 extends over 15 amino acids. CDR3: CASNSSGRNNSPLHF. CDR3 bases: TGTGCCAGCAACTCAAGCGGGAGAAATAATTCACCCCTCCACTTT.

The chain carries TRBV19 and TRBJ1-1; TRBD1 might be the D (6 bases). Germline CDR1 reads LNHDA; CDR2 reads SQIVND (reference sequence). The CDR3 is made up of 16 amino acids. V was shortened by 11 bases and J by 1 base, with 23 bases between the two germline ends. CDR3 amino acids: CAVDSGQPIGNTEAFF. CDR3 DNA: TGTGCCGTAGATTCTGGACAGCCAATTGGGAACACTGAAGCTTTCTTT.